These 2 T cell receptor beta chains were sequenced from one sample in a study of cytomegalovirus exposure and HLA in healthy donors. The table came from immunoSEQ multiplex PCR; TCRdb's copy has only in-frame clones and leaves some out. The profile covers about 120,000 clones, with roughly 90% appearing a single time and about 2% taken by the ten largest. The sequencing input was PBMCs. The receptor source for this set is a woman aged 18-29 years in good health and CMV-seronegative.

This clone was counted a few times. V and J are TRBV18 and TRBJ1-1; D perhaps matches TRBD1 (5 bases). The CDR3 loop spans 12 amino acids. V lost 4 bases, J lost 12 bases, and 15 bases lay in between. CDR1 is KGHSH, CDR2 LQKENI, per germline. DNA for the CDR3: TGTGCCAGCTCACTGGGCACAGGCGAAACTTTCTTT. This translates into CASSLGTGETFF. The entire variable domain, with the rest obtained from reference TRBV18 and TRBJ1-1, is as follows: NAGVMQNPRHLVRRRGQEARLRCSPMKGHSHVYWYRQLPEEGLKFMVYLQKENIIDESGMPKERFSAEFPKEGPSILRIQQVVRGDSAAYFCASSLGTGETFFGQGTRLTVV.

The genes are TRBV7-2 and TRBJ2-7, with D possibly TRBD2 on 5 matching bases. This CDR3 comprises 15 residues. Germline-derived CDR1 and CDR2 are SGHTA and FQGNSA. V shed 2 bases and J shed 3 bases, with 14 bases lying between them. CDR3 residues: CASSLMYSAYYEQYF. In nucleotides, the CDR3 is TGTGCCAGCAGCTTAATGTATAGCGCGTACTACGAGCAGTACTTC.